This is a list of T cell receptor beta chains from one sample in a study of a mutant IDH1 vaccine in newly diagnosed glioma. No antigen has been assigned to these receptors. The protocol was immunoSEQ multiplex PCR, while the TCRdb copy is restricted to in-frame clones and leaves out a portion. The profile shows about 50,000 clones, around 80% of them singletons. Sequencing used PBMCs, obtained from a glioma patient whose treatment included an IDH1 peptide vaccine. The receptors here all came from a man aged 40-50 years with glioma. The conserved cysteine and the conserved F or W are not part of the CDR3 here. A D gene is named only where the DNA matches it firmly.

v_gene	j_gene	d_gene	CDR3aa
TRBV2	TRBJ1-2	NA	ASILNRDYGYT
TRBV6-1	TRBJ1-5	NA	ASSGREPYSNQPQH
TRBV7-9	TRBJ2-3	TRBD1	ASTLGQGLRGVDTQY
TRBV19	TRBJ2-5	NA	ASSIRWTEETQY
TRBV4-1	TRBJ1-5	NA	ASSAGDQPQH
TRBV6-1	TRBJ2-1	NA	ASSAEYNEQF
TRBV6-6	TRBJ2-3	NA	ASSYSERDTQY
TRBV6-1	TRBJ2-7	NA	ASRDQGGREQY
TRBV6-5	TRBJ1-5	NA	ASTPALGSNQPQH
TRBV27	TRBJ1-1	TRBD1	ASSFRDRRAEAF
TRBV27	TRBJ2-7	TRBD2	ASSLGGGGDEQY
TRBV7-9	TRBJ1-2	NA	ASSLIGVSPEGRGYT
TRBV7-2	TRBJ2-3	NA	ASSSRLDYTDTQY
TRBV5-5	TRBJ1-4	TRBD1	ASSGTGGMEKLF
TRBV6-1	TRBJ1-1	TRBD1	ASRGTVGNTEAF
TRBV9	TRBJ2-5	TRBD2	ASSRSGRPQETQY
TRBV4-2	TRBJ2-2	TRBD1	ASSPQDRTNTGELF
TRBV5-5	TRBJ2-5	NA	ASSLSAGIPETQY
TRBV6-5	TRBJ2-5	NA	ASSYSNRGETQY
TRBV5-4	TRBJ2-2	NA	ASSLGGQLRNTGELF
TRBV19	TRBJ1-3	NA	ASMGRIYSSGNTIY
TRBV5-1	TRBJ1-1	TRBD1	ASSLGPDRAMNTEAF
TRBV7-7	TRBJ2-2	NA	ASSFSTGELF
TRBV11-2	TRBJ1-1	NA	ASSLGVNTEAF
TRBV2	TRBJ1-2	TRBD1	ASSGDSGTGVSNGYT
TRBV7-9	TRBJ1-3	NA	ATRTQSSGNTIY
TRBV28	TRBJ2-1	NA	ASSPSGKSYNEQF
TRBV14	TRBJ2-7	TRBD2	ASSQGLAGGGYEQY
TRBV6-1	TRBJ2-1	NA	ASIPGTAYYNEQF